The 3 T cell receptor beta chains below all came from one sample that was sequenced in a study of cytomegalovirus exposure and HLA in healthy donors. Primers included in the PCR were 60 Vbeta and 13 Jbeta primers. Libraries were prepared by immunoSEQ multiplex PCR; TCRdb keeps only in-frame clonotypes and omits some of them. The sample lists 80,000 to 130,000 clones, roughly 82% occurring once. The sequencing input was PBMCs. These receptors all come from a woman aged 18-29 years in good health and CMV-seronegative.

The J gene is TRBJ1-2, the V gene TRBV28; possibly TRBD1 for D (6 bases). CDR3 length: 15 residues. The germline V gene encodes CDR1 MDHEN and CDR2 SYDVKM. Trimming removed 3 bases from V and 7 bases from J, with 18 bases in between. The CDR3, as DNA: TGTGCCAGCAGTTTTTTCTACAGGGAGCTATCTGGCTACACCTTC. As protein: CASSFFYRELSGYTF.

The chain is built from TRBV9 and TRBJ2-3, with 14 bases identical to TRBD2. V lost 2 bases and J lost 0; bases outside the gene matches: 5. CDR3 length: 18 residues. The germline gives CDR1 SGDLS, CDR2 YYNGEE. This chain's CDR3 is CASSVSTSGGGSTDTQYF. As DNA, the CDR3 is TGTGCCAGCAGCGTTTCGACTAGCGGGGGGGGAAGCACAGATACGCAGTATTTT. The entire variable domain, with the rest obtained from reference TRBV9 and TRBJ2-3, is as follows: DSGVTQTPKHLITATGQRVTLRCSPRSGDLSVYWYQQSLDQGLQFLIQYYNGEERAKGNILERFSAQQFPDLHSELNLSSLELGDSALYFCASSVSTSGGGSTDTQYFGPGTRLTVL.

The CDR3 sequence is CASSLGGQGAAEGIQETQYF. The CDR3 DNA is TGTGCCAGCAGCTTAGGCGGACAGGGGGCTGCCGAGGGCATCCAAGAGACCCAGTACTTC. This chain uses TRBV7-8 with TRBJ2-5; 11 nucleotides match TRBD1. Looked up from germline, CDR1 is SGHVS and CDR2 is FQNEAQ. This CDR3 contains 20 residues. The V segment lost 1 base and the J segment 1 base; nucleotides outside the gene matches: 14.